The next 32 T cell receptor beta chains were all read from a single sample in a study of Graves' ophthalmopathy and Graves' hyperthyroidism. Using RNA transcripts, the TCR beta CDR3 regions were amplified. HTBI primers served in a first-round RT-PCR, which a second-round multiplex PCR followed. TCRdb re-derived calls from the multiplex PCR reads in MiXCR, one entry per CDR3 protein. The data contain roughly 480,000 distinct CDR3 sequences, over 13% of them seen just once; the ten biggest clones take up 9.8%. What was sequenced was blood. These TCRs come from a woman aged 25 to 39 with Graves' ophthalmopathy.

This clonotype was picked up many times. The chain uses TRBV20-1 and TRBJ1-5, with D perhaps matching TRBD1 (6 bases). Trimming removed 6 bases from V and 7 bases from J, with 16 bases in between. The CDR3 spans 13 residues. Germline V lookup: CDR1 DFQATT, CDR2 SNEGSKA (reference sequence). The CDR3 nucleotides are TGCAGTGCCGCATGGGGGGGCAGGCAGCCCCAGCATTTT. It translates to CSAAWGGRQPQHF.

The sample holds many counts of this clonotype. This chain connects TRBV6-1 to TRBJ2-7; the match to TRBD2 covers 7 bases. The V gene end was trimmed by 6 bases and the J gene end by 4 bases; junction bases not matched to a gene: 9. Germline CDR1 is MNHNS and CDR2 is SASEGT. This CDR3 is built from 14 residues. CDR3 residues: CASSESGTSYEQYF. CDR3 bases: TGTGCCAGCAGCGAGAGCGGGACGTCGTACGAGCAGTACTTC.

This clonotype was counted ten times or more. This sequence joins TRBV7-9 and TRBJ2-5; 11 positions agree with TRBD2. V dropped 2 bases and J dropped 5; count of bases not matched to a gene: 7. This CDR3 region has 16 residues. Germline V gene sequence: CDR1 SEHNR, CDR2 FQNEAQ (reference sequence). DNA of the CDR3: TGTGCCAGCAGCTTAACTAGCGGGAGAGCGTCGGAGACCCAGTACTTC. Translation: CASSLTSGRASETQYF.

At least ten counts were recorded for this clonotype. The V gene is TRBV28, the J gene TRBJ1-1; tentatively, D is TRBD1 (6 bases). Germline V gene data show CDR1 as MDHEN and CDR2 as SYDVKM. The length of the CDR3 is 12 residues. The germline V and J ends were trimmed by 6 bases and 6 bases, with 11 bases remaining between them. The CDR3 spells CASRQGWAEAFF. The CDR3 region has the DNA TGTGCCAGCAGACAGGGTTGGGCTGAAGCTTTCTTT.

The chain is built from TRBV30 and TRBJ1-1; TRBD1 matches 8 bases. Trimming took 2 bases from V and 1 from J; bases not matched to a gene: 3. Germline loops: CDR1 GTSNPN, CDR2 SVGIG (reference sequence). CDR3 length equals 14 residues. The chain's CDR3 is CAWSTGQGNTEAFF. The CDR3 bases are TGTGCCTGGAGTACTGGACAGGGGAACACTGAAGCTTTCTTT.

The J gene is TRBJ1-3, the V gene TRBV28, with D unresolved. CDR3 length equals 15 residues. V dropped 2 bases and J dropped 0 bases, with 8 bases sitting between them. CDR1 and CDR2 (germline): MDHEN, SYDVKM. CDR3 protein: CASSLRPNSGNTIYF. The DNA for the CDR3 is TGTGCCAGCAGTTTAAGACCGAACTCTGGAAACACCATATATTTT.

This clonotype has a count of ten or more. The V call is TRBV2, the J call TRBJ1-1; D is uncertain. The CDR3 has 15 amino acids. V shed 2 bases and J shed 1 base, with 11 bases lying between them. CDR1 is SNHLY, CDR2 FYNNEI, per germline. DNA for the CDR3: TGTGCCAGCAGTGAACTTGGACGGTCGAACACTGAAGCTTTCTTT. Translating it yields CASSELGRSNTEAFF. Supplemented by reference TRBV2 and TRBJ1-1, the full variable domain reads EPEVTQTPSHQVTQMGQEVILRCVPISNHLYFYWYRQILGQKVEFLVSFYNNEISEKSEIFDDQFSVERPDGSNFTLKIRSTKLEDSAMYFCASSELGRSNTEAFFGQGTRLTVV.

This clonotype was observed many times. This rearrangement joins TRBV18 to TRBJ1-2; D not certain. The V and J ends lost 2 bases and 3 bases respectively, with 7 bases between them. Germline V gene sequence: CDR1 KGHSH, CDR2 LQKENI. There are 13 residues in the CDR3. CDR3 coding DNA: TGTGCCAGCTCACCAACGAGGGACTATGGCTACACCTTC. Its translation: CASSPTRDYGYTF.

This clonotype was counted many times. The chain employs TRBV30 and TRBJ2-7; TRBD1 might be the D (5 bases). CDR1 is GTSNPN and CDR2 is SVGIG in the germline V gene (reference sequence). This CDR3 has 13 amino acids. Trimming took 1 base from V and 3 from J, leaving 10 bases between them. CDR3 amino acids: CAWSGDRGYEQYF. CDR3 DNA sequence: TGTGCCTGGAGTGGGGATAGGGGCTACGAGCAGTACTTC.

This clonotype has at least ten counts. This sequence joins TRBV20-1 and TRBJ1-1, with TRBD1 identical over 9 bases. The CDR3 is 16 residues long. The trim removed 0 bases at V and 0 bases at J, leaving 5 bases unmatched. Germline-derived CDR1 and CDR2 are DFQATT and SNEGSKA (reference sequence). Here the CDR3 reads CSARDGDRALNTEAFF. The CDR3 DNA reads TGCAGTGCTAGAGATGGGGACAGGGCCCTGAACACTGAAGCTTTCTTT.

This clonotype was picked up many times. The chain links TRBV29-1 to TRBJ1-1; weak D call: TRBD1 (6 bases). The CDR3 is made up of 12 amino acids. V was shortened by 7 bases and J by 4 bases, with 13 bases between the two germline ends. Germline CDR1 is SQVTM and CDR2 is ANQGSEA. This CDR3 reads CSELGGGTEAFF. Here the CDR3 DNA reads TGCAGCGAGTTAGGGGGAGGCACTGAAGCTTTCTTT.

The rearrangement links TRBV6-5 to TRBJ1-5; D is ambiguous. The CDR3 runs to 17 residues. The ends were cut back, 0 bases at V and 2 bases at J, with 14 bases in the middle. In germline, CDR1 is MNHEY, CDR2 SVGAGI. The CDR3 here is CASSYSMGSNGNQPQHF. The CDR3 nucleotides read TGTGCCAGCAGTTACTCGATGGGTTCCAATGGCAATCAGCCCCAGCATTTT.

This clonotype was counted ten times or more. The chain employs TRBV12-5 and TRBJ2-4; D remains ambiguous. V gave up 4 bases and J gave up 7 bases, with 8 bases separating them. Germline loops: CDR1 LGHNT, CDR2 FRNRAP. The CDR3 sequence is 12 residues long. Here the CDR3 DNA reads TGTGCTAGTGGTTCGCCGGTCAACATTCAGTACTTC. It translates to CASGSPVNIQYF.

This clonotype was counted ten times or more. The chain combines TRBV24-1 with TRBJ1-5; D not certain. Between the trimmed V and J ends, which lost 2 bases and 7 bases, there was a span of 11 bases. The CDR3 has 14 residues. In germline, CDR1 is KGHDR, CDR2 SFDVKD. The CDR3 loop is CATSDSGSVQPQHF. CDR3 sequence (DNA): TGTGCCACCAGTGATTCGGGTTCCGTACAGCCCCAGCATTTT.

On this clonotype itself: With a much larger clone just one base away, this may be a read error. V gene TRBV6-1 combines with J gene TRBJ1-1; no clear D gene. Germline V gene data show CDR1 as MNHNS and CDR2 as SASEGT. The CDR3 consists of 13 residues. The CDR3 reads CASGPGMNTEACF. The CDR3 region has the DNA TGTGCCAGCGGGCCAGGAATGAACACTGAAGCTTGCTTT.

This clonotype was picked up many times. The V and J genes are TRBV2 and TRBJ1-1, with 9 bases that match TRBD1. V lost 8 bases and J lost 4; bases outside the gene matches: 8. The CDR3 extends over 14 amino acids. In germline, CDR1 is SNHLY, CDR2 FYNNEI. CDR3 sequence (DNA): TGTGCCAGCTGGGGACAGGGATCGTCCACTGAAGCTTTCTTT. Its translation: CASWGQGSSTEAFF.

This chain connects TRBV20-1 to TRBJ1-2; the match to TRBD1 covers 12 bases. Germline CDR1 reads DFQATT; CDR2 reads SNEGSKA (reference sequence). J gave up 3 bases and V 5 bases, and 13 bases lay outside the gene matches. The length of the CDR3 is 17 residues. CDR3 loop: CSAFVRDRGRLDYGYTF. In nucleotides, the CDR3 is TGCAGTGCTTTTGTCCGGGACAGGGGGCGATTGGACTATGGCTACACCTTC.

This clonotype has a handful of counts. The V gene is TRBV28, the J gene TRBJ2-7; TRBD1 aligns across 7 bases. V was clipped by 8 bases and J by 2 bases; unmatched bases: 6. The CDR3 loop spans 13 amino acids. Germline loops: CDR1 MDHEN, CDR2 SYDVKM. CDR3 loop: CASLNRGTYEQYF. CDR3 nucleotide sequence: TGTGCCAGCCTCAACAGGGGAACCTACGAGCAGTACTTC.

This clonotype was seen many times. The chain employs TRBV7-8 and TRBJ2-5; D is perhaps TRBD2 (6 bases). Trimming pared 0 bases from V and 5 bases from J, leaving 16 bases between. Germline V lookup: CDR1 SGHVS, CDR2 FQNEAQ. CDR3 size: 16 residues. The CDR3 loop reads CASSLAWRGPRETQYF. CDR3 DNA: TGTGCCAGCAGCTTAGCTTGGCGGGGCCCCCGGGAGACCCAGTACTTC.

This clonotype was found many times. The chain joins TRBV28 to TRBJ2-7; TRBD2 matches 8 bases. Germline V gives CDR1 MDHEN, CDR2 SYDVKM. The CDR3 length is 15 residues. With 4 bases clipped from V and 4 bases from J, the junction kept 9 bases outside the gene matches. CDR3 coding DNA: TGTGCCAGCAGTTCACTAGCGGCCTACCTTTACGAGCAGTACTTC. Protein: CASSSLAAYLYEQYF.

A word on this clonotype: Since a much larger clone is just one base distant, this may be a read error. The chain recombines TRBV7-9 with TRBJ1-1; 8 positions agree with TRBD1. This CDR3 has 13 amino acids. Germline CDR1 is SEHNR and CDR2 is FQNEAQ (reference sequence). The CDR3, as DNA: TGTTCCAGCAGCTTAGCAGGGGGCCAGGAAGCTTTCTTT. It translates to CSSSLAGGQEAFF.

This chain uses TRBV18 with TRBJ2-7; unclear D gene. This CDR3 region has 13 residues. CDR1 KGHSH and CDR2 LQKENI come from the germline V gene. V lost 4 bases and J lost 6, with 13 bases in between. CDR3 sequence: CASSRGGVAEQYF. Written as DNA, the CDR3 is TGTGCCAGCTCACGAGGCGGCGTAGCCGAGCAGTACTTC.

Only a few counts were recorded for this clonotype. V is TRBV6-1 and J is TRBJ1-1, with 8 positions matching TRBD1. The CDR3 has 14 amino acids. Per germline, CDR1 MNHNS and CDR2 SASEGT. V dropped 5 bases and J dropped 3; count of bases not matched to a gene: 5. In nucleotides, the CDR3 is TGTGCCAGCAGTACCAGGGGGCAGGACACTGAAGCTTTCTTT. Encoded protein: CASSTRGQDTEAFF.

This clonotype came up many times. V gene TRBV10-1 combines with J gene TRBJ2-7; D remains unclear. Looked up from germline, CDR1 is WNHNN and CDR2 is SYGVQD (reference sequence). This CDR3 has 11 residues. Between the trimmed V and J ends, which lost 7 bases and 6 bases, there was a span of 10 bases. In DNA, the CDR3 is TGCGCCAGCAATGTAGTTGGCGAGCAGTACTTC. Its protein is CASNVVGEQYF.

This clonotype was counted many times. The chain couples TRBV7-9 to TRBJ2-7; D is possibly TRBD1 or TRBD2 (7 bases each). This CDR3 has 14 residues. Between the trimmed V and J ends, which lost 10 bases and 2 bases, there was a span of 18 bases. CDR1 SEHNR and CDR2 FQNEAQ come from the germline V gene (reference sequence). CDR3: CAIRGAGGAYEQYF. DNA of the CDR3: TGTGCCATCCGGGGGGCAGGGGGAGCCTACGAGCAGTACTTC. Together with reference TRBV7-9 and TRBJ2-7, the CDR3 gives the full variable domain: DTGVSQNPRHKITKRGQNVTFRCDPISEHNRLYWYRQTLGQGPEFLTYFQNEAQLEKSRLLSDRFSAERPKGSFSTLEIQRTEQGDSAMYLCAIRGAGGAYEQYFGPGTRLTVT.

Points on this clonotype: A read error may explain this, as a much larger clone is one base away. The chain employs TRBV9 and TRBJ2-7, with D unclear. V was shortened by 4 bases and J by 2 bases, with 16 bases between the two germline ends. Germline V gene sequence: CDR1 SGDLS, CDR2 YYNGEE. The CDR3 length is 15 residues. The CDR3 here is CASSSSSEVTYEQYF. Written as DNA, the CDR3 is TGTGCCAGCAGCTCCTCGTCTGAGGTAACCTACGAGCAGTACTTC.

This clonotype was found a few times. The CDR3 nucleotides read TGTGCCAGCAGTTACATTGGACTACAAGAGACCCAGTACTTC. Its translation is CASSYIGLQETQYF. The chain carries TRBV6-2 or TRBV6-3 and TRBJ2-5; weak D call: TRBD2 (6 bases). Germline V CDR1 and CDR2: MNHEY, SVGEGT. Trimming shortened V by 2 bases and J by 2 bases, and 9 bases separated the two germline ends. The CDR3 runs to 14 residues.

This clonotype has ten or more counts. This chain links TRBV9 with TRBJ1-2; TRBD1 matches 10 bases. V was pared by 0 bases and J by 3 bases, with 8 bases of the junction left unmatched. CDR1 is SGDLS and CDR2 is YYNGEE in the germline V gene. This CDR3 spans 17 amino acids. The chain's CDR3 is CASSVAPGQGGYYGYTF. The DNA for the CDR3 is TGTGCCAGCAGCGTAGCTCCAGGACAGGGGGGGTACTATGGCTACACCTTC.

Many counts were recorded for this clonotype. This chain uses TRBV20-1 with TRBJ1-5, with 11 positions matching TRBD1. The junction had 11 bases not matched to a gene; V was cut back by 7 bases and J by 6 bases. Germline CDR1 and CDR2: DFQATT and SNEGSKA (reference sequence). The CDR3 consists of 15 residues. The CDR3 spells CSGFPGQGDSQPQHF. In DNA form, the CDR3 reads TGCAGTGGATTCCCGGGACAGGGGGATAGTCAGCCCCAGCATTTT.

The rearrangement uses TRBV6-1 and TRBJ2-2; D is possibly TRBD1 (6 bases). The germline V gene has CDR1 MNHNS and CDR2 SASEGT. Trimming took off 8 bases at V and 5 bases at J, with 15 bases between the two ends. The CDR3 loop spans 14 amino acids. Here the CDR3 reads CASVRAGETGELFF. CDR3 coding DNA: TGTGCCAGCGTCCGGGCAGGGGAGACCGGGGAGCTGTTTTTT.

As regards this clonotype: At one end, the junction sequence differs from germline, possibly due to a read error. The rearrangement uses TRBV28 and TRBJ2-4, with a possible D match to TRBD2 (6 bases). Per germline, CDR1 MDHEN and CDR2 SYDVKM. The CDR3 extends over 19 amino acids. The CDR3: CASSLTLGRGGSTKNIKYF. CDR3 DNA sequence: TGTGCCAGCAGTTTAACATTAGGTAGGGGAGGTTCAACCAAAAACATTAAGTACTTC. The variable domain in full, completed from reference TRBV28 and TRBJ2-4, reads DVKVTQSSRYLVKRTGEKVFLECVQDMDHENMFWYRQDPGLGLRLIYFSYDVKMKEKGDIPEGYSVSREKKERFSLILESASTNQTSMYLCASSLTLGRGGSTKNIKYFGAGTRLSVL.

The rearrangement joins TRBV9 to TRBJ2-7; D is uncertain. Trimming took off 0 bases at V and 0 bases at J, with 10 bases between the two ends. The length of the CDR3 is 15 residues. Germline V lookup: CDR1 SGDLS, CDR2 YYNGEE. CDR3 sequence (DNA): TGTGCCAGCAGCGTAGGGGTTAGTAGCTCCTACGAGCAGTACTTC. Translating it yields CASSVGVSSSYEQYF.